These 29 T cell receptor beta chains originate from one sample sequenced in a study of T cell responses to AZD1222 COVID-19 vaccine. Profiling relied on immunoSEQ multiplex PCR, and the TCRdb table lists in-frame clones only, not all of them. This table holds some 91,000 clones, over 85% found once. The sample here was peripheral blood, taken on day 0 of AZD1222 vaccination. These receptors came from an adult in good health.

J is TRBJ2-3 and V is TRBV11-2; 12 nucleotides agree with TRBD2. Trimming took 5 bases from V and 6 from J; bases not matched to a gene: 6. CDR1 and CDR2 from the germline V gene are SGHAT and FQNNGV. CDR3 size: 15 residues. The CDR3, as DNA: TGTGCCAGCAGCCCCCTAGCGGGAGGGCTCGATACGCAGTATTTT. It translates to CASSPLAGGLDTQYF.

The chain combines TRBV6-6 with TRBJ1-3; D is unclear. CDR3 size: 16 residues. CDR1 MNHNY and CDR2 SVGAGI come from the germline V gene (reference sequence). V dropped 6 bases and J dropped 3 bases, with 18 bases sitting between them. The DNA of the CDR3 is TGTGCCAGCAGCTCCGAGCGGACCCCGGGTGGAAACACCATATATTTT. It translates to CASSSERTPGGNTIYF.

The chain couples TRBV7-2 to TRBJ2-4; D remains unclear. V was pared by 1 base and J by 8 bases, with 12 bases between. The CDR3 spans 14 residues. In germline, CDR1 is SGHTA, CDR2 FQGNSA. CDR3 sequence (DNA): TGTGCCAGCAGCTTAGATCGACTGAGCCACATTCAGTACTTC. Translating it yields CASSLDRLSHIQYF.

The chain couples TRBV9 to TRBJ1-2; 9 positions agree with TRBD1. Germline assignment: CDR1 SGDLS and CDR2 YYNGEE. The J segment lost 5 bases and the V segment lost 0 bases, leaving 8 bases of the junction unmatched. CDR3 length equals 16 residues. The CDR3 is CASSVGGQGLRYGYTF. Here the CDR3 DNA reads TGTGCCAGCAGCGTAGGAGGACAGGGGCTGCGGTATGGCTACACCTTC.

This sequence joins TRBV12-3 or TRBV12-4 and TRBJ1-6; D uncertain. V gave up 6 bases and J gave up 9 bases, with 12 bases separating them. CDR3 length equals 13 residues. CDR3: CASSRSGGSPLHF. The CDR3 coding sequence is TGTGCCAGCAGCCGATCGGGAGGTTCACCCCTCCACTTT.

The chain carries TRBV24-1 and TRBJ1-2; D is ambiguous. CDR1 and CDR2 from the germline V gene are KGHDR and SFDVKD. The CDR3 totals 14 residues. V was pared by 3 bases and J by 2 bases, with 9 bases between. This CDR3 is CATSDTPRNYGYTF. DNA of the CDR3: TGTGCCACCAGTGATACCCCCAGAAACTATGGCTACACCTTC.

The rearrangement uses TRBV19 and TRBJ2-1, with 7 positions matching TRBD2. The CDR3 runs 16 residues. Germline V lookup: CDR1 LNHDA, CDR2 SQIVND (reference sequence). The ends lost 6 bases at V and 6 bases at J; junction bases unmatched: 14. The CDR3 spells CASSLPLGGSSNEQFF. For the CDR3, the DNA is TGTGCCAGTAGCCTACCGCTAGGCGGGAGCTCCAATGAGCAGTTCTTC.

V and J are TRBV15 and TRBJ1-1; TRBD1 matches 8 bases. There are 19 residues in the CDR3. Germline loops: CDR1 LNHNV, CDR2 YYDKDF (reference sequence). Unmatched junction bases numbered 12, after V lost 0 bases and J lost 0 bases. The DNA of the CDR3 is TGTGCCACCAGCAGAGATATATCCTACGGGACAGGTATGAACACTGAAGCTTTCTTT. Protein sequence: CATSRDISYGTGMNTEAFF.

This clone was seen only once. The J gene is TRBJ1-6, the V gene TRBV18; a possible D gene is TRBD1 (5 bases). Trimming pared 3 bases from V and 8 bases from J, leaving 11 bases between. The CDR3 loop spans 14 amino acids. Germline CDR1 reads KGHSH; CDR2 reads LQKENI. In DNA form, the CDR3 reads TGTGCCAGCTCACCCCCCAGGGCTGATTCACCCCTCCACTTT. This encodes CASSPPRADSPLHF.

The V call is TRBV7-9, the J call TRBJ1-5; unclear D gene. CDR3 length: 12 residues. V lost 1 base and J lost 10, with 8 bases in between. Germline assignment: CDR1 SEHNR and CDR2 FQNEAQ (reference sequence). This CDR3 is CASSLGTGPQHF. The CDR3, as DNA: TGTGCCAGCAGCTTAGGTACGGGACCCCAGCATTTT.

This clone was observed a few times. This chain links TRBV5-6 with TRBJ1-6; 7 nucleotides line up with TRBD1. CDR3 length: 18 residues. The germline V gene encodes CDR1 SGHDT and CDR2 YYEEEE. Unmatched junction bases numbered 10, after V lost 0 bases and J lost 4 bases. The CDR3 loop reads CASSLAGTAYGYNSPLHF. CDR3 in DNA: TGTGCCAGCAGCTTGGCCGGGACAGCCTACGGATATAATTCACCCCTCCACTTT.

The chain joins TRBV7-8 to TRBJ1-1, with D perhaps matching TRBD1 (5 bases). The CDR3 has 13 amino acids. Germline CDR1 and CDR2: SGHVS and FQNEAQ. V lost 2 bases and J 6 bases, leaving 10 bases between the germline ends. Here the CDR3 reads CASSLWGEAEAFF. In DNA form, the CDR3 reads TGTGCCAGCAGCTTATGGGGGGAGGCTGAAGCTTTCTTT.

This clone was seen only once. The chain combines TRBV7-2 with TRBJ2-7; D uncertain. This CDR3 comprises 12 residues. The germline V gene encodes CDR1 SGHTA and CDR2 FQGNSA. Trimming left V 5 bases short and J 1 base short, with 6 bases between. CDR3 region: CASSRHSYEQYF. The CDR3 region has the DNA TGTGCCAGCAGCCGACATTCCTACGAGCAGTACTTC.

The chain has TRBV6-1 and TRBJ1-5, with a possible D match to TRBD1 (5 bases). The CDR3 is 14 residues long. The germline gives CDR1 MNHNS, CDR2 SASEGT. The germline V and J ends were trimmed by 3 bases and 3 bases, with 9 bases remaining between them. CDR3: CASSEKGPNQPQHF. CDR3 DNA sequence: TGTGCCAGCAGTGAGAAGGGGCCCAATCAGCCCCAGCATTTT.

The chain employs TRBV6-5 and TRBJ1-4; 8 bases line up with TRBD1. The J segment lost 8 bases and the V segment lost 5 bases, leaving 7 bases of the junction unmatched. This CDR3 contains 14 residues. Germline V gene sequence: CDR1 MNHEY, CDR2 SVGAGI. The CDR3 here is CASSLDRVEEKLFF. CDR3 in DNA: TGTGCCAGCAGTCTGGACAGGGTTGAAGAAAAACTGTTTTTT.

The chain recombines TRBV20-1 with TRBJ1-2; D gene uncertain. Between the trimmed V and J ends, which lost 6 bases and 2 bases, there was a span of 7 bases. Germline loops: CDR1 DFQATT, CDR2 SNEGSKA (reference sequence). The CDR3 has 11 amino acids. CDR3 region: CSAGGNYGYTF. CDR3 bases: TGCAGTGCGGGAGGAAACTATGGCTACACCTTC.

The chain recombines TRBV18 with TRBJ1-1; D perhaps matches TRBD1 (6 bases). V was pared by 4 bases and J by 4 bases, with 7 bases between. The V gene's germline CDR1 is KGHSH and CDR2 LQKENI. The CDR3 is 12 amino acids. The chain's CDR3 is CASSQGGTEAFF. CDR3 coding DNA: TGTGCCAGCTCACAGGGGGGCACTGAAGCTTTCTTT.

The gene calls are TRBV19 and TRBJ2-3; D tentatively fits TRBD1 or TRBD2 (5 bases each). V gave up 1 base and J gave up 8 bases, with 19 bases separating them. This CDR3 has 16 residues. Germline CDR1 is LNHDA and CDR2 is SQIVND (reference sequence). As DNA, the CDR3 is TGTGCCAGTAGTATAGGGCAAAGTGGGGGATCCGGTACGCAGTATTTT. Encoded protein: CASSIGQSGGSGTQYF. Based on the CDR3 plus reference TRBV19 and TRBJ2-3, the full variable domain is DGGITQSPKYLFRKEGQNVTLSCEQNLNHDAMYWYRQDPGQGLRLIYYSQIVNDFQKGDIAEGYSVSREKKESFPLTVTSAQKNPTAFYLCASSIGQSGGSGTQYFGPGTRLTVL.

The chain uses TRBV10-3 and TRBJ2-5; perhaps TRBD1 as D (5 bases). The CDR3 extends over 15 amino acids. The V end lost 3 bases, the J end lost 2 bases, and 13 bases lay between the germline ends. CDR1 is ENHRY and CDR2 is SYGVKD in the germline V gene. This chain's CDR3 is CAISEASGPQETQYF. The CDR3 nucleotides read TGTGCCATCAGTGAAGCGTCAGGGCCACAAGAGACCCAGTACTTC.

The chain carries TRBV5-5 and TRBJ1-5, with D possibly matching TRBD1 (5 bases). Trimming removed 0 bases from V and 9 bases from J, with 13 bases in between. There are 14 residues in the CDR3. Germline V gives CDR1 SGHKS, CDR2 YYEKEE (reference sequence). The CDR3 region is CASSLEPGLGPQHF. The CDR3 coding sequence is TGTGCCAGCAGCTTGGAGCCGGGACTTGGGCCCCAGCATTTT.

The rearrangement uses TRBV16 and TRBJ1-5; D gene uncertain. The V gene's germline CDR1 is KGHSY and CDR2 FQNENV. The CDR3 contains 15 residues. V was shortened by 0 bases and J by 3 bases, with 9 bases between the two germline ends. Here the CDR3 reads CASSQSAGLNQPQHF. CDR3 coding DNA: TGTGCCAGCAGCCAATCTGCGGGTCTCAATCAGCCCCAGCATTTT.

This chain joins TRBV6-5 and TRBJ1-2; D is possibly TRBD1 (6 bases). The CDR3 covers 14 residues. Trimming left V 6 bases short and J 0 bases short, with 11 bases between. From germline, CDR1 is MNHEY and CDR2 SVGAGI. The CDR3 DNA sequence: TGTGCCAGCAGCGAGGGGGAGGCTAACTATGGCTACACCTTC. The encoded protein is CASSEGEANYGYTF.

The rearrangement uses TRBV2 and TRBJ1-1; D unresolved. The germline V gene encodes CDR1 SNHLY and CDR2 FYNNEI. The CDR3 runs 14 residues. V lost 3 bases, J lost 3 bases, and 11 bases lay in between. The CDR3 reads CASSDPPADTEAFF. CDR3 nucleotides: TGTGCCAGCAGTGACCCCCCCGCTGACACTGAAGCTTTCTTT.

The chain couples TRBV4-1 to TRBJ1-4; D remains unclear. CDR3 size: 16 residues. Germline V lookup: CDR1 MGHRA, CDR2 YSYEKL. V was trimmed by 1 base and J by 4 bases, leaving 13 bases between them. The CDR3 is CASSQGFLQINEKLFF. In DNA form, the CDR3 reads TGCGCCAGCAGCCAAGGCTTTTTACAGATTAATGAAAAACTGTTTTTT.

The chain combines TRBV7-9 with TRBJ1-4; D remains unclear. V lost 11 bases and J 6 bases, leaving 19 bases between the germline ends. The CDR3 length is 14 residues. Germline V CDR1 and CDR2: SEHNR, FQNEAQ (reference sequence). The CDR3 reads CASKEGAGYEKLFF. CDR3 nucleotides: TGTGCCTCTAAAGAGGGCGCCGGCTATGAAAAACTGTTTTTT.

The rearrangement links TRBV6-5 to TRBJ1-6, with D unresolved. Trimming shortened V by 7 bases and J by 5 bases, and 6 bases separated the two germline ends. Looked up from germline, CDR1 is MNHEY and CDR2 is SVGAGI. The CDR3 is 12 residues long. CDR3 sequence: CASTQNNSPLHF. The CDR3 bases are TGTGCCAGCACCCAGAATAATTCACCCCTCCACTTT.

V gene TRBV4-2 combines with J gene TRBJ1-1; D ambiguous. The V gene lost 0 bases and the J gene lost 4 bases, with 12 bases spanning the gap. Germline CDR1 and CDR2: LGHNA and YNFKEQ. This CDR3 has 15 amino acids. Here the CDR3 DNA reads TGTGCCAGCAGCCAAGAGAGGGTATCGGGCACTGAAGCTTTCTTT. Translated, it gives CASSQERVSGTEAFF.

The chain couples TRBV5-8 to TRBJ2-3; no clear D. The CDR3 has 15 residues. V was trimmed by 4 bases and J by 0 bases, leaving 12 bases between them. The germline V gene encodes CDR1 SGHTS and CDR2 YDEGEE. The CDR3: CASSQTRPSTDTQYF. Written as DNA, the CDR3 is TGTGCCAGCAGCCAGACTCGCCCTAGCACAGATACGCAGTATTTT.

This chain joins TRBV30 and TRBJ1-1; TRBD1 matches at 7 bases. There are 16 residues in the CDR3. Trimming at V came to 0 bases and at J to 1 base, leaving 8 bases not matched to a gene. Looked up from germline, CDR1 is GTSNPN and CDR2 is SVGIG (reference sequence). The DNA of the CDR3 is TGTGCCTGGAGTGTACTCTCAGGGGGTCCGAACACTGAAGCTTTCTTT. Translated: CAWSVLSGGPNTEAFF. Supplemented by reference TRBV30 and TRBJ1-1, the full variable domain reads SQTIHQWPATLVQPVGSPLSLECTVEGTSNPNLYWYRQAAGRGLQLLFYSVGIGQISSEVPQNLSASRPQDRQFILSSKKLLLSDSGFYLCAWSVLSGGPNTEAFFGQGTRLTVV.